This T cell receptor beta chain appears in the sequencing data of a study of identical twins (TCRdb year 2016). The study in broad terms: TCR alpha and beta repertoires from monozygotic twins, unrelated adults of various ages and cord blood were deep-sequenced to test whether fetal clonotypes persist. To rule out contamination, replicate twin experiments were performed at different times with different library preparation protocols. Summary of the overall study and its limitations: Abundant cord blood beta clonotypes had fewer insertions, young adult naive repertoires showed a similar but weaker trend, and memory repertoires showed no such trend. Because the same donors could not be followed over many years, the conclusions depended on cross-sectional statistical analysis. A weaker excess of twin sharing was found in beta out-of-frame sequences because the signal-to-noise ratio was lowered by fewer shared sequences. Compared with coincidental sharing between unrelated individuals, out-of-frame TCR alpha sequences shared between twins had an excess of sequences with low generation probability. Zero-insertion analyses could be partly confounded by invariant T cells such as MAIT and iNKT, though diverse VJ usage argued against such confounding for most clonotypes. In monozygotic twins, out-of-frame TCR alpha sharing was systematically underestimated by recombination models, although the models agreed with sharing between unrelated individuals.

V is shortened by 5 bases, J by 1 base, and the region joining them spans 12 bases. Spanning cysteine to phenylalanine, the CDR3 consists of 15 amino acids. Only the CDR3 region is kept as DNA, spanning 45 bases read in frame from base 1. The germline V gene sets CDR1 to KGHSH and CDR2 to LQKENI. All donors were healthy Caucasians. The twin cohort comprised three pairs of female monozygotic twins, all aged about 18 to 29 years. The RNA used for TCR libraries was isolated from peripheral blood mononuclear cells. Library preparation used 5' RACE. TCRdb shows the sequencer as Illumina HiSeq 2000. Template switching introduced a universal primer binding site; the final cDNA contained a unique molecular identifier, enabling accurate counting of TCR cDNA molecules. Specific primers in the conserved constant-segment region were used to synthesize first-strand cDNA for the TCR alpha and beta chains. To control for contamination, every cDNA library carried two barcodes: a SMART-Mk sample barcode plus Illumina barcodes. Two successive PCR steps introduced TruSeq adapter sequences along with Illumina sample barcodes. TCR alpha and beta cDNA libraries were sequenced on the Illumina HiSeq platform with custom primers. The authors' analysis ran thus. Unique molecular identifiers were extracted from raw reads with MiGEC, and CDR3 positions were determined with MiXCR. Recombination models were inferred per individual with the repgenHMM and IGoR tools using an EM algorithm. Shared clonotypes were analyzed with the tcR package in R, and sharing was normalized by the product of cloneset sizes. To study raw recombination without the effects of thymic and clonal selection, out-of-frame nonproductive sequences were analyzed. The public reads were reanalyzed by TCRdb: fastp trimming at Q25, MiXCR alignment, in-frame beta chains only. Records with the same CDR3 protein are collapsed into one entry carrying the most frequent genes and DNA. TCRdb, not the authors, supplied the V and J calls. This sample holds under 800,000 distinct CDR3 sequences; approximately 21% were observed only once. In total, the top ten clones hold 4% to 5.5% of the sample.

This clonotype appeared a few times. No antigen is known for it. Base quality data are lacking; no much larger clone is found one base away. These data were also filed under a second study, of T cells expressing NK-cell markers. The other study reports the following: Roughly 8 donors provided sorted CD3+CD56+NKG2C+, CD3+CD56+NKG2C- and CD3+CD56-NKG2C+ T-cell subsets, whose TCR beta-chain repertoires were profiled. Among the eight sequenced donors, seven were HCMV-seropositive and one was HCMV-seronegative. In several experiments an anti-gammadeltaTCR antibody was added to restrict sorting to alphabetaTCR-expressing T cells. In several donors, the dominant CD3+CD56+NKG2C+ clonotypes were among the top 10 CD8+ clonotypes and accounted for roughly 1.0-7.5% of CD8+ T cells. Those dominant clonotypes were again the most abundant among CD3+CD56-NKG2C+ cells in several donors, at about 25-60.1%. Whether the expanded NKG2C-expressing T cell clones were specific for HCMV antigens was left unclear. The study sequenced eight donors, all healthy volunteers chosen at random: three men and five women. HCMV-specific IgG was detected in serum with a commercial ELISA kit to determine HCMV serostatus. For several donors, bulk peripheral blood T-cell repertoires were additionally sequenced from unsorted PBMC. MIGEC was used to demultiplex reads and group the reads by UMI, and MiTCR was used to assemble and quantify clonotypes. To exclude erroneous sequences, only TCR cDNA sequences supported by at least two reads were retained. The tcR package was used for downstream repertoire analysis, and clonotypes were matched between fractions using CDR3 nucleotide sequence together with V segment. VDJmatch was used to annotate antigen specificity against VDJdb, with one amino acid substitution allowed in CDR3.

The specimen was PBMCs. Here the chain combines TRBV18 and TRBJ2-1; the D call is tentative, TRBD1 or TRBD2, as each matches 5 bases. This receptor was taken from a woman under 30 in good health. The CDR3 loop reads CASSEGTGSYNEQFF. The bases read TGTGCCAGCTCAGAGGGGACGGGTTCCTACAATGAGCAGTTCTTC.